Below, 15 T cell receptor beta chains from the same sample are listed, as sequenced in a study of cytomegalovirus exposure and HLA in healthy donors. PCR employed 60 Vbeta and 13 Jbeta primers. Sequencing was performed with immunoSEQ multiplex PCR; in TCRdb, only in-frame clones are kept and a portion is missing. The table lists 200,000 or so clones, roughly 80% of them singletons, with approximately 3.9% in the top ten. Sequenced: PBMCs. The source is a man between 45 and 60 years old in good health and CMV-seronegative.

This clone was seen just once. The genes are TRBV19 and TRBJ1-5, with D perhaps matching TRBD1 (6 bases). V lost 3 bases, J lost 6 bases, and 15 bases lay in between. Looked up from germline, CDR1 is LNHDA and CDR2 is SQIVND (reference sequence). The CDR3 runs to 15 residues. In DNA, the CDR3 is TGTGCCAGTAGTATGAGTCCAGGGGCGGCTCAGCCCCAGCATTTT. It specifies CASSMSPGAAQPQHF.

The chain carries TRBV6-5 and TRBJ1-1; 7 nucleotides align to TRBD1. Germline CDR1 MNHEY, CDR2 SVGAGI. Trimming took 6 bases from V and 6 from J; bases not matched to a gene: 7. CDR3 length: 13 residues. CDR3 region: CASRDRGGSEAFF. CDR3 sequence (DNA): TGTGCCAGCAGGGACAGAGGGGGCTCTGAAGCTTTCTTT.

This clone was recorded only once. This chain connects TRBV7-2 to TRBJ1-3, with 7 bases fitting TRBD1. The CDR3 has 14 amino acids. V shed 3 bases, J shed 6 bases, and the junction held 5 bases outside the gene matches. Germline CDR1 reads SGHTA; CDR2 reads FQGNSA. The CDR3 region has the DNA TGTGCCAGCAGCTTGACAGGGACACAAAACACCATATATTTT. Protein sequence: CASSLTGTQNTIYF.

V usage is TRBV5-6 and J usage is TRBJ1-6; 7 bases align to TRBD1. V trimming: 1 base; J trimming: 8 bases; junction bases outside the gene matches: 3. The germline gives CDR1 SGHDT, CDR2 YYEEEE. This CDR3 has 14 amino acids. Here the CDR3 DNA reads TGTGCCAGCAGCTTGACAGGGGTTTATTCACCCCTCCACTTT. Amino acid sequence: CASSLTGVYSPLHF.

CDR3 loop: CASSVAFGSPNEKLFF. The CDR3 region has the DNA TGTGCCAGCAGCGTAGCGTTTGGCAGTCCCAATGAAAAACTGTTTTTT. The rearrangement links TRBV9 to TRBJ1-4, with D hard to call. This CDR3 region has 16 residues. V gave up 0 bases and J gave up 5 bases, with 14 bases separating them. CDR1 and CDR2 (germline): SGDLS, YYNGEE.

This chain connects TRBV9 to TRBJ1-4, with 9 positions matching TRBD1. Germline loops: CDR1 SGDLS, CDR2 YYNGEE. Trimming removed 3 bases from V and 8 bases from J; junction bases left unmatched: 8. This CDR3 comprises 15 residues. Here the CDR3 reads CASSAPQGAGEKLFF. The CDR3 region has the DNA TGTGCCAGCAGCGCCCCACAGGGGGCAGGAGAAAAACTGTTTTTT.

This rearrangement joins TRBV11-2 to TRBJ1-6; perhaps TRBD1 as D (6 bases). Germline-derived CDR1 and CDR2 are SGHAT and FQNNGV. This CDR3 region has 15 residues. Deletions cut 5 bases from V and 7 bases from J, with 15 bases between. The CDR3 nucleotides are TGTGCCAGCAGCCCGGGGGGGGCGGGGAATTCACCCCTCCACTTT. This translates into CASSPGGAGNSPLHF.

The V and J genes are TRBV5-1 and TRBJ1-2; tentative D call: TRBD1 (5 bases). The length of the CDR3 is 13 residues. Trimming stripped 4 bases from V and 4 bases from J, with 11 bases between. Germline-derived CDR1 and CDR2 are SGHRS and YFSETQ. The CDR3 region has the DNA TGCGCCAGCAGCCCCAGGGCAGTCTATGGCTACACCTTC. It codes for CASSPRAVYGYTF.

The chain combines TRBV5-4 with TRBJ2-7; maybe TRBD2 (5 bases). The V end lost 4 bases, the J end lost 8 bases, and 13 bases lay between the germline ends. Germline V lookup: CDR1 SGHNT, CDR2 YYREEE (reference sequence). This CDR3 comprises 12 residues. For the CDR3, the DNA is TGTGCCAGCAGCCCGGGAACCCGAAAGCAGTACTTC. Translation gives CASSPGTRKQYF.

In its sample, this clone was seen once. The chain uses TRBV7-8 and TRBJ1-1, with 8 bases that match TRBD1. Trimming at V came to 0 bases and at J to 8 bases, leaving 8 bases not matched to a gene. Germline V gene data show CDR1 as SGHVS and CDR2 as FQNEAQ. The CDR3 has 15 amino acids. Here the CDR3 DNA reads TGTGCCAGCAGCTTAGCGCCAGGGGGCGGACCCGAAGCTTTCTTT. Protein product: CASSLAPGGGPEAFF. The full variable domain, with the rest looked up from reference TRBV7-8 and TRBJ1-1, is GAGVSQSPRYKVAKRGQDVALRCDPISGHVSLFWYQQALGQGPEFLTYFQNEAQLDKSGLPSDRFFAERPEGSVSTLKIQRTQQEDSAVYLCASSLAPGGGPEAFFGQGTRLTVV.

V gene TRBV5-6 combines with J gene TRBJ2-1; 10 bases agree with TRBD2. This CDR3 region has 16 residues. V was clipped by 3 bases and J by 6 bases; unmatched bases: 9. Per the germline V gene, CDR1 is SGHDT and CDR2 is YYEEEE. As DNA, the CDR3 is TGTGCCAGCAGCTATCCGGGACTAGCGAATTCCAATGAGCAGTTCTTC. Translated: CASSYPGLANSNEQFF.

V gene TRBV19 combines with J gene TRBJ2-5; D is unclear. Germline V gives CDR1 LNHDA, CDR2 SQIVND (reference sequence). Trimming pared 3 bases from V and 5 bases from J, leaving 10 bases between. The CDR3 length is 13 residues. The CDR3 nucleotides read TGTGCCAGTAGTATGAAATTACGGGAGACCCAGTACTTC. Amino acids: CASSMKLRETQYF.

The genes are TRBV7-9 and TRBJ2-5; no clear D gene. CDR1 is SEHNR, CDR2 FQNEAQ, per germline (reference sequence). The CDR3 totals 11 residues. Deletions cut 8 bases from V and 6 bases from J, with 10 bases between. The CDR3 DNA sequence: TGTGCCAGCGCCATTAGCCAGACCCAGTACTTC. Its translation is CASAISQTQYF.

In nucleotides, the CDR3 is TGTGCCAGTAGTACGTCGTCGAACACCATATATTTT. Its protein is CASSTSSNTIYF. The V call is TRBV19, the J call TRBJ1-3; no clear D. CDR1 is LNHDA and CDR2 is SQIVND in the germline V gene (reference sequence). V was pared by 4 bases and J by 7 bases, with 8 bases between. This CDR3 region has 12 residues.

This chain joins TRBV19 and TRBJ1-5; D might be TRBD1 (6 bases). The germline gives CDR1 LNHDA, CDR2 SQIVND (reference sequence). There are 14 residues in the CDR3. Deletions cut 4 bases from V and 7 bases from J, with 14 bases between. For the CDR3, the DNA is TGTGCCAGTAGTACCACAGGGACCTACCAGCCCCAGCATTTT. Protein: CASSTTGTYQPQHF.